The present TCR beta chain was sequenced within a study of T cells in women clearing cervical HPV infection. Study summary: Blood came at first lesion visit for cases, post-clearance for controls. HLA type could not be excluded as a confounder.

The protocol was immunoSEQ multiplex PCR, while the TCRdb copy is restricted to in-frame clones and leaves out a portion. This table lists around 44,000 clones. The CDR3 consists of 14 residues. Germline CDR1 reads SGHRS; CDR2 reads YFSETQ. The V gene lost 4 bases and the J gene lost 1 base, with 10 bases spanning the gap. Remarks on this clone: Its antigen is not known. The CDR3 end is not reached by the read, which stops 3 residues before it; the germline J gene fills it in.

Study-wide findings and caveats: Controls had more TRBV6-7 (about 0.16%) than cases (about 0.11%).

The sequenced sample was blood buffy coat. The sequence derives from a woman aged 18 to 75 with a cervical HPV16 infection that either progressed to CIN3+ or cleared (not recorded which). V gene TRBV5-1 combines with J gene TRBJ2-3, with D possibly TRBD1 on 5 matching bases. The CDR3 loop reads CASSQETGTDTQYF. Partial CDR3 DNA: TGCGCCAGCAGCCAAGAGACAGGCACAGATACG.